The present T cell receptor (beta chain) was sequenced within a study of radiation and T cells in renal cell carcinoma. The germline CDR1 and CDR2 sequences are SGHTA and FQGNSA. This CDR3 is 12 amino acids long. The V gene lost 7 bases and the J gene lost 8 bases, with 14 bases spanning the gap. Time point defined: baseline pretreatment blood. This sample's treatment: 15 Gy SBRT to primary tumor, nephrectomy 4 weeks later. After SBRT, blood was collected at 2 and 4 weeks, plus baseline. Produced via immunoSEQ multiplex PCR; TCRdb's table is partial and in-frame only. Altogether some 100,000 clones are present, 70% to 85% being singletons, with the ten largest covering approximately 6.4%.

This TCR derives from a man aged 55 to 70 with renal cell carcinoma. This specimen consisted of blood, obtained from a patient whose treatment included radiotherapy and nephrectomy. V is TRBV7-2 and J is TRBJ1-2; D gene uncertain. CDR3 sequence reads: CASTPTVGGYTF. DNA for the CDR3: TGTGCCAGCACCCCCACGGTAGGGGGCTACACCTTC.